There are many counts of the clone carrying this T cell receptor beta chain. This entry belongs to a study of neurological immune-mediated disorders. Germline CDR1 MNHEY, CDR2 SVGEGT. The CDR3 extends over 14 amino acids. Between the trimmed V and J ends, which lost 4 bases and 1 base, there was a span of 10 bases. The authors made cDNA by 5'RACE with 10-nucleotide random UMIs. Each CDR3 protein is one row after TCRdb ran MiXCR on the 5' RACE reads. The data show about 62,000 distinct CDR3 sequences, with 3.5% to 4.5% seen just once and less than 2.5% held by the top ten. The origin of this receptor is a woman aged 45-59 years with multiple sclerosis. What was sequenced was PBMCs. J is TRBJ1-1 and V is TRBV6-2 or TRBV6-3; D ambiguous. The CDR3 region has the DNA TGTGCCAGCAGTTTCAATCAGGCGAACACTGAAGCTTTCTTT. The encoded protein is CASSFNQANTEAFF.